A single sample gave rise to the 14 T cell receptor beta chains below, sequenced in a study of blood T cell repertoires in COVID-19. Clones were read by immunoSEQ multiplex PCR, and TCRdb kept only the in-frame ones, dropping some. Of approximately 91,000 clones listed, 70% to 85% were seen once; the top ten hold around 7%. Sequencing used peripheral blood. The source is a man aged 65 to 79 with acute or convalescent COVID-19.

The V gene is TRBV4-2, the J gene TRBJ1-5, with a weak D call TRBD1 (5 bases). The CDR3 is 15 residues long. Trimming pared 1 base from V and 0 bases from J, leaving 7 bases between. The V gene's germline CDR1 is LGHNA and CDR2 YNFKEQ. The CDR3 sequence is CASSQGGGSNQPQHF. The CDR3 DNA sequence: TGTGCCAGCAGCCAAGGGGGGGGTAGCAATCAGCCCCAGCATTTT.

The CDR3 here is CASSLRSTTALIAYEQYF. The CDR3 DNA sequence: TGCGCCAGCAGCTTACGATCTACTACCGCTCTTATCGCCTACGAGCAGTACTTC. The V call is TRBV5-1, the J call TRBJ2-7; D ambiguous. The V and J ends lost 2 bases and 2 bases respectively, with 23 bases between them. This CDR3 has 18 amino acids. Germline-derived CDR1 and CDR2 are SGHRS and YFSETQ. Full variable domain (rest looked up from reference TRBV5-1 and TRBJ2-7): KAGVTQTPRYLIKTRGQQVTLSCSPISGHRSVSWYQQTPGQGLQFLFEYFSETQRNKGNFPGRFSGRQFSNSRSEMNVSTLELGDSALYLCASSLRSTTALIAYEQYFGPGTRLTVT.

This clone has only a few counts. The chain links TRBV5-1 to TRBJ2-2; TRBD2 might be the D (5 bases). V lost 2 bases to trimming and J lost 2 bases, with 7 bases between them. Germline-derived CDR1 and CDR2 are SGHRS and YFSETQ. The CDR3 contains 14 residues. Written as DNA, the CDR3 is TGCGCCAGCAGCTTACTAGATAACACCGGGGAGCTGTTTTTT. Its protein product is CASSLLDNTGELFF.

CDR3 protein: CASSETGGRETEAFF. CDR3 DNA sequence: TGTGCCAGCAGTGAAACCGGCGGACGGGAGACTGAAGCTTTCTTT. This chain joins TRBV2 and TRBJ1-1; the D is unclear. The germline V gene encodes CDR1 SNHLY and CDR2 FYNNEI. CDR3 length: 15 amino acids. The ends were cut back, 2 bases at V and 5 bases at J, with 15 bases in the middle.

This clone has just a few counts. The V call is TRBV5-1, the J call TRBJ2-1, with 8 bases identical to TRBD1. With 2 bases clipped from V and 5 bases from J, the junction kept 3 bases outside the gene matches. Per germline, CDR1 SGHRS and CDR2 YFSETQ. This CDR3 is built from 14 residues. Written as DNA, the CDR3 is TGCGCCAGCAGCTTCCAGGGGGCAAACAATGAGCAGTTCTTC. Translating it yields CASSFQGANNEQFF.

The V call is TRBV10-3, the J call TRBJ2-7, with a weak D call TRBD1 (6 bases). This CDR3 region has 12 residues. V gave up 5 bases and J gave up 7 bases, with 12 bases separating them. Germline CDR1 and CDR2: ENHRY and SYGVKD. This CDR3 is CAISQGMGEQYF. The CDR3 bases are TGTGCCATCAGTCAGGGGATGGGGGAGCAGTACTTC.

This rearrangement joins TRBV6-5 to TRBJ2-5; TRBD1 might be the D (6 bases). Germline CDR1 reads MNHEY; CDR2 reads SVGAGI. The CDR3 length is 12 residues. The V gene lost 11 bases and the J gene lost 2 bases, with 12 bases spanning the gap. This CDR3 reads CASQGPQETQYF. In nucleotides, the CDR3 is TGTGCCTCACAGGGTCCGCAAGAGACCCAGTACTTC.

This clone was picked up one time. The chain is built from TRBV30 and TRBJ2-1; 10 bases are a match to TRBD2. The CDR3 runs 16 residues. V lost 0 bases, J lost 4 bases, and 6 bases stayed unmatched. The germline CDR1 and CDR2 sequences are GTSNPN and SVGIG (reference sequence). The CDR3 loop is CAWSVSSGGNYNEQFF. Written as DNA, the CDR3 is TGTGCCTGGAGTGTATCTAGCGGGGGTAATTACAATGAGCAGTTCTTC.

This clone was counted a few times. The chain links TRBV5-1 to TRBJ2-7; 10 nucleotides agree with TRBD2. The CDR3 extends over 14 amino acids. CDR1 and CDR2 from the germline V gene are SGHRS and YFSETQ. The ends lost 6 bases at V and 1 base at J; junction bases unmatched: 4. The CDR3 DNA reads TGCGCCAGCACGAGGACTAGCGGTTCCTACGAGCAGTACTTC. Translated, it gives CASTRTSGSYEQYF.

This chain connects TRBV30 to TRBJ1-3; D remains ambiguous. Germline assignment: CDR1 GTSNPN and CDR2 SVGIG (reference sequence). Trimming took off 2 bases at V and 0 bases at J, with 17 bases between the two ends. The CDR3 runs to 17 residues. This CDR3 is CAWSLAGSLTSGNTIYF. CDR3 nucleotide sequence: TGTGCCTGGAGTCTAGCAGGCTCGCTTACCTCTGGAAACACCATATATTTT.

CDR3 sequence reads: CASTMGDTRDYGYTF. The DNA of the CDR3 is TGCGCCAGCACCATGGGGGACACCCGCGACTATGGCTACACCTTC. This rearrangement joins TRBV5-1 to TRBJ1-2, with D maybe TRBD1 (6 bases). The germline V gene has CDR1 SGHRS and CDR2 YFSETQ. V was clipped by 6 bases and J by 3 bases, with 18 bases between them. The CDR3 is made up of 15 amino acids. The whole variable domain, filled in from reference TRBV5-1 and TRBJ1-2, reads KAGVTQTPRYLIKTRGQQVTLSCSPISGHRSVSWYQQTPGQGLQFLFEYFSETQRNKGNFPGRFSGRQFSNSRSEMNVSTLELGDSALYLCASTMGDTRDYGYTFGSGTRLTVV.

This clone appeared once. This chain links TRBV6-5 with TRBJ2-7; TRBD2 might be the D (6 bases). The V gene lost 7 bases and the J gene lost 1 base, with 14 bases spanning the gap. This CDR3 has 14 residues. The germline CDR1 and CDR2 sequences are MNHEY and SVGAGI. The DNA of the CDR3 is TGTGCCAGCACCAGCCGACTAGATTCCTACGAGCAGTACTTC. Residues: CASTSRLDSYEQYF.

This clone showed up just a few times. The chain links TRBV10-3 to TRBJ2-7, with 7 bases lining up with TRBD1. Looked up from germline, CDR1 is ENHRY and CDR2 is SYGVKD. V shed 6 bases, J shed 2 bases, and the junction held 4 bases outside the gene matches. CDR3 length: 13 residues. The CDR3 DNA sequence: TGTGCCATCAGCGACGGGACAGCCTACGAGCAGTACGTC. Protein sequence: CAISDGTAYEQYV.

In this sample, this clone turned up once. The J gene is TRBJ2-7, the V gene TRBV7-3, with D tentatively TRBD1 (6 bases). The CDR3 loop spans 14 amino acids. The V and J ends lost 4 bases and 2 bases respectively, with 12 bases between them. Germline CDR1 and CDR2: SGHTA and FQGTGA. The DNA for the CDR3 is TGTGCCAGCAGCTCATCACAGGGACCCTACGAGCAGTACTTC. Translating gives CASSSSQGPYEQYF.